This section outlines one T cell receptor (beta chain) sequence together with its context. The target antigen is unknown. This entry belongs to a study of CD8 T cells in Susac syndrome. Background on the study: Patients with Susac syndrome were therapy-naive, on corticosteroids, or on intravenous immunoglobulin alone at blood draw. Study-wide findings and caveats: In total CD8+ repertoires, over 15 Susac-specific public clones were found, and in CD8+ TEMRA repertoires, roughly five were found.

TEMRA cells were FACS-enriched, and CD8+ and CD4+ T cells were isolated negatively. The authors reverse transcribed roughly 0.5 to 1 ug RNA with random hexamers. A single record per CDR3 protein comes from TCRdb applying MiXCR to the immunoSEQ multiplex PCR reads. The repertoire includes under 85,000 distinct CDR3 sequences, over 85% of them detected once, and 0.45% to 0.55% sits in the top ten. In germline, CDR1 is KGHSH, CDR2 LQKENI. V was cut by 1 base and J by 1 base, with 10 bases left in between. The CDR3 runs to 15 residues. Source material: CD8+ T cells from PBMCs. The receptor's source is a human donor with Susac syndrome. J is TRBJ1-1 and V is TRBV18, with TRBD1 as a possible D gene (6 bases). Here the CDR3 reads CASSPLGATNTEAFF. The CDR3 coding sequence is TGTGCCAGCTCACCACTGGGGGCTACGAACACTGAAGCTTTCTTT.